What follows is one T cell receptor (beta chain) and its context. Its antigen is as yet unknown. Each molecule of TCR cDNA was tagged with one unique molecular identifier. Each CDR3 protein is one row after TCRdb ran MiXCR on the 5' RACE reads. The sample consists of roughly 10,000 distinct CDR3 sequences, approximately 25% of them appearing once. Indicated time point: sample taken at primary tumor resection. Tumor, nontumor lung or frozen PBMC supplied whole RNA that was sequenced unsorted. Untreated early-stage non-small cell lung cancer patients, 55 to 85 in total, were the donors. The data originate from a study of spatial heterogeneity in lung cancer. Study-level information: The study consistently detected more beta-chain than alpha-chain sequences.

Study-wide results and caveats: Ubiquitous expanded tumor TCRs appeared in blood more at resection than follow-up.

CDR1 is SGHRS and CDR2 is YFSETQ in the germline V gene. CDR3 length: 14 residues. Trimming removed 0 bases from V and 5 bases from J, with 9 bases in between. This sequence was found in a female donor with early-stage non-small cell lung cancer. The chain employs TRBV5-1 and TRBJ2-1, with D tentatively TRBD1 (5 bases). The sequencing used PBMCs, collected at surgery. The CDR3 sequence: CASSLALTDNEQFF. The CDR3, as DNA: TGCGCCAGCAGCTTGGCCTTGACAGACAATGAGCAGTTCTTC.